What follows is one T cell receptor beta chain and its context. Its antigen is unidentified. Trimming took 5 bases from V and 2 from J; bases not matched to a gene: 3. The CDR3 loop spans 14 amino acids. Germline values: CDR1 LNHDA, CDR2 SQIVND (reference sequence). The sample is drawn from a study of shared clonotypes between healthy human individuals. Overall study results and limits: Clonotype sharing levels among donors were expected to vary with sequencing depth.

Every immunoSEQ plate was one replicate of a subset's evenly spread DNA. Repertoires were generated with immunoSEQ multiplex PCR, while TCRdb's copy carries only in-frame clones and drops some. Of hundreds of thousands of clones detected, around 75% appear once; the ten largest clones hold about 12%. The source material was PBMCs. The chain joins TRBV19 to TRBJ2-3, with 8 bases that match TRBD2. The TCR originated in a woman between 35 and 50 years old in good health. Some clones in this sample may be carry-over from other donors' samples. CDR3 DNA: TGTGCCAGTAGTTTGACTAGCGACACAGATACGCAGTATTTT. Translated, it gives CASSLTSDTDTQYF.